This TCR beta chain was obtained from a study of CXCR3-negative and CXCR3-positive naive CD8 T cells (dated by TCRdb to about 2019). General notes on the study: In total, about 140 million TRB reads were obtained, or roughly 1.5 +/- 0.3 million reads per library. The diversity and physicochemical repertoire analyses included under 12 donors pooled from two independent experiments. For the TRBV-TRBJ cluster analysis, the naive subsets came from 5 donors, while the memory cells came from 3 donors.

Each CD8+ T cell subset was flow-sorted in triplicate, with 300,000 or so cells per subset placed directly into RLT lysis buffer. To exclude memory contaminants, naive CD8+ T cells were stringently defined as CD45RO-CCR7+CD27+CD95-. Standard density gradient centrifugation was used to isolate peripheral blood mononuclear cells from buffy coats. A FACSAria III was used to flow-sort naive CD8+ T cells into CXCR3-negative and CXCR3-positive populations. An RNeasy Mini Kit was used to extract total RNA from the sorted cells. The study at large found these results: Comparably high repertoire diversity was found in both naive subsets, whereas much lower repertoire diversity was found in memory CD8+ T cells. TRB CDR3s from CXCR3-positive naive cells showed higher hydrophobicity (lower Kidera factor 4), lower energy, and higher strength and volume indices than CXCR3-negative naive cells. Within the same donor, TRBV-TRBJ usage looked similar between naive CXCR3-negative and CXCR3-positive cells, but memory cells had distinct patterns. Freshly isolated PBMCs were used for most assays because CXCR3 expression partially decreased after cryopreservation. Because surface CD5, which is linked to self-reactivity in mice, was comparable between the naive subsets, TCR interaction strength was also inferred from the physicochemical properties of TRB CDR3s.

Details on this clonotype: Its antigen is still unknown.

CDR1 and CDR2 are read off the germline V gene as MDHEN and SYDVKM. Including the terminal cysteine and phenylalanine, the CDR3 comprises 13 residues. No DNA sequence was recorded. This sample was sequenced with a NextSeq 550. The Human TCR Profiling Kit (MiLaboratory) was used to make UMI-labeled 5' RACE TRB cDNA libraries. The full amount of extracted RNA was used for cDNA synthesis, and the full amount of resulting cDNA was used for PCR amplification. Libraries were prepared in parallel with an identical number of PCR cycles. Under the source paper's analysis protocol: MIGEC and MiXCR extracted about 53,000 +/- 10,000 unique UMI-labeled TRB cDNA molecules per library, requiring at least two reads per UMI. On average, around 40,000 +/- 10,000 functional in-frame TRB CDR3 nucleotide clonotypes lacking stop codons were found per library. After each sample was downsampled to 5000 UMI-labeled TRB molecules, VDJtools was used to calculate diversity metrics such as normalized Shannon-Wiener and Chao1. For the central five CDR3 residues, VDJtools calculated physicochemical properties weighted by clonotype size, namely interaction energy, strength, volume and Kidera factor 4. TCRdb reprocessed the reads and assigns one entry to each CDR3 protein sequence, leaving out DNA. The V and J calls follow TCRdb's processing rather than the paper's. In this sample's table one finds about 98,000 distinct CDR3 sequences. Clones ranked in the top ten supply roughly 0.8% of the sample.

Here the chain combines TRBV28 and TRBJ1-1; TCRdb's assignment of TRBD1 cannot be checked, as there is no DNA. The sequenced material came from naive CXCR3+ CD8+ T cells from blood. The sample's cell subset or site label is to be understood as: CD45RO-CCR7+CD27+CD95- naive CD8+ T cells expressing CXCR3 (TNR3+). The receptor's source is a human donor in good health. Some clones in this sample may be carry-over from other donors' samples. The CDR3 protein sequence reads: CASSGTDRVEAFF. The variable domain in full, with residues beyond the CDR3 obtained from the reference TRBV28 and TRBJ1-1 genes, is DVKVTQSSRYLVKRTGEKVFLECVQDMDHENMFWYRQDPGLGLRLIYFSYDVKMKEKGDIPEGYSVSREKKERFSLILESASTNQTSMYLCASSGTDRVEAFFGQGTRLTVV.